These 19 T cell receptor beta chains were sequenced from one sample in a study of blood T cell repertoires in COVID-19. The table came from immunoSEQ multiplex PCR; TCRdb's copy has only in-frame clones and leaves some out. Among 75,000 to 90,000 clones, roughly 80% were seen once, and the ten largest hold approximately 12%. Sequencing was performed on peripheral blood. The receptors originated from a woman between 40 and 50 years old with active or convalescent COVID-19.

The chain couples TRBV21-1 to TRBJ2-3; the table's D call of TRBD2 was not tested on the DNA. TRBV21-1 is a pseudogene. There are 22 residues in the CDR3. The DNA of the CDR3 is TGTGCCAGCAGCAAAACTAGGCCCCCTACCGAACGATTTCTCCTTGGCACAGATACGCAGTATTTT. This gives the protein CASSKTRPPTERFLLGTDTQYF.

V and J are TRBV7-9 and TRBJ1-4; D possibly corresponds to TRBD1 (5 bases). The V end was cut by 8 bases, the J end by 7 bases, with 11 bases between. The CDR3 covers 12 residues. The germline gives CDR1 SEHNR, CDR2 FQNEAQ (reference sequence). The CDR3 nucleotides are TGTGCCAGCTCTCCCCAGGGTGAAAAACTGTTTTTT. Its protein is CASSPQGEKLFF.

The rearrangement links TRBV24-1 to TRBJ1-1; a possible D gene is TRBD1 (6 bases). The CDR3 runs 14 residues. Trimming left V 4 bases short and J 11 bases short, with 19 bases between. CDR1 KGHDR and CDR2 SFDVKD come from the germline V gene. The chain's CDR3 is CATSDRTRGGSAFF. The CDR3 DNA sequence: TGTGCCACCAGTGACCGTACCAGGGGCGGGTCGGCTTTCTTT.

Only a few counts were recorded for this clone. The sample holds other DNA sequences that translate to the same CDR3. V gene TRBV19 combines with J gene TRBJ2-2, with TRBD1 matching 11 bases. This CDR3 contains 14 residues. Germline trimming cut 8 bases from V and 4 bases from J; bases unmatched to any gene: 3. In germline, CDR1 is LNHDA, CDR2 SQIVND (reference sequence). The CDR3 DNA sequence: TGTGCCAGTTCCGGGACAGGGGGCACCGGGGAGCTGTTTTTT. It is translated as CASSGTGGTGELFF.

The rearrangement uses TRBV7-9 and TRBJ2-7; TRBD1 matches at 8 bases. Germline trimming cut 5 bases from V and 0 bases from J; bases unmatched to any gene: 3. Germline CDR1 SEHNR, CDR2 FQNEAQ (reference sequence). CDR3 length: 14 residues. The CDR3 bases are TGTGCCAGCAGCGATACAGGGGGCTCCTACGAGCAGTACTTC. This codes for CASSDTGGSYEQYF.

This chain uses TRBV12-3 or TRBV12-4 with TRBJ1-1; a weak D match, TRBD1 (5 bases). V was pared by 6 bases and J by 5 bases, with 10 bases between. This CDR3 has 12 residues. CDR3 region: CASRQGETEAFF. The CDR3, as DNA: TGTGCCAGCAGACAAGGGGAAACTGAAGCTTTCTTT.

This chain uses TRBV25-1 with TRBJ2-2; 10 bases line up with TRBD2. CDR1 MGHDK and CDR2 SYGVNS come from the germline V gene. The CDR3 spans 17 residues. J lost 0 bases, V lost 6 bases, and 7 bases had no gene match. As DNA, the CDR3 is TGTGCCAGCAGGGAGGCTAGCGGGGGTGCGAACACCGGGGAGCTGTTTTTT. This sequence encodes CASREASGGANTGELFF.

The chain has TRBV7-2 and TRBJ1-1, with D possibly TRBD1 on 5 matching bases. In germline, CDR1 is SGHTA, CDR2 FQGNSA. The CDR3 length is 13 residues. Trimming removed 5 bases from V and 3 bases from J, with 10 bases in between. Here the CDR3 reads CASSLSQDTEAFF. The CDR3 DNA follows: TGTGCCAGCAGCCTTTCACAGGACACTGAAGCTTTCTTT.

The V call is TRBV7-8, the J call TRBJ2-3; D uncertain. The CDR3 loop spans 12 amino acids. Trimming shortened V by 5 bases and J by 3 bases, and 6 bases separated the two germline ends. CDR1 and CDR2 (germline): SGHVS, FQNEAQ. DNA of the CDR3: TGTGCCAGCAGCCCAAATACAGATACGCAGTATTTT. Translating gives CASSPNTDTQYF.

CDR3 bases: TGCGCCAGCAGCCAAGAAGAGGTTCCCATCTACAATGAGCAGTTCTTC. This codes for CASSQEEVPIYNEQFF. The chain carries TRBV4-1 and TRBJ2-1; D is unresolved. Per the germline V gene, CDR1 is MGHRA and CDR2 is YSYEKL. The CDR3 spans 16 residues. The V end lost 0 bases, the J end lost 3 bases, and 12 bases lay between the germline ends.

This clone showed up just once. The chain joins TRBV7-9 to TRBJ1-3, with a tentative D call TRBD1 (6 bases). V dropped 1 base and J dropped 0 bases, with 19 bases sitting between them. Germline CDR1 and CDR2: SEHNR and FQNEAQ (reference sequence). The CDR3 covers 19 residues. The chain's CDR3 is CASSLDQGSVYHSGNTIYF. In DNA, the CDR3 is TGTGCCAGCAGCTTAGACCAGGGGAGTGTATATCACTCTGGAAACACCATATATTTT.

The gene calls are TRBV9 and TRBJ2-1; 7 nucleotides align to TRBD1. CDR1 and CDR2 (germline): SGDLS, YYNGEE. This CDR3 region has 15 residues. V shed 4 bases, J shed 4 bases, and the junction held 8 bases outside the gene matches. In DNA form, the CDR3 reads TGTGCCAGCAGCCCCGACAGGGCCCCATACAATGAGCAGTTCTTC. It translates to CASSPDRAPYNEQFF.

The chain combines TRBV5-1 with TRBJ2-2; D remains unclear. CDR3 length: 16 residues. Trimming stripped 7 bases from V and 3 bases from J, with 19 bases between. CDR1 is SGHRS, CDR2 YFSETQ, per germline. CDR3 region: CASAPPGSEDTGELFF. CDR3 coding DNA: TGCGCCAGCGCACCTCCCGGGTCTGAGGACACCGGGGAGCTGTTTTTT.

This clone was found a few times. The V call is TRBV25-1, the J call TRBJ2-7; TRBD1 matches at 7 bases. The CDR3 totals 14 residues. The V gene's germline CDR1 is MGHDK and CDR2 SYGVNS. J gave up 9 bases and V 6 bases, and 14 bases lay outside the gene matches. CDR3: CASRMGTASGGQYF. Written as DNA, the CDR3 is TGTGCCAGCAGAATGGGGACAGCTTCAGGGGGGCAGTACTTC.

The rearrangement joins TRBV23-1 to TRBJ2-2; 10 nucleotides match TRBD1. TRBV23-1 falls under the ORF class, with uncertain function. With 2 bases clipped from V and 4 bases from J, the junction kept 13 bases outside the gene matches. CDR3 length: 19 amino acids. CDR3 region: CASSQPSRTRQGATGELFF. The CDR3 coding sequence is TGCGCCAGCAGTCAACCCTCGAGGACCCGACAGGGGGCCACCGGGGAGCTGTTTTTT.

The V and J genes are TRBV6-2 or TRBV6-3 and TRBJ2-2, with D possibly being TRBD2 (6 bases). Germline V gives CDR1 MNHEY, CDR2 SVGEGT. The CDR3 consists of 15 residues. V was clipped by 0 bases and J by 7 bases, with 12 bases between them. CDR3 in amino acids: CASSYSFSGFGELFF. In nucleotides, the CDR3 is TGTGCCAGCAGTTACTCTTTTAGCGGTTTCGGGGAGCTGTTTTTT.

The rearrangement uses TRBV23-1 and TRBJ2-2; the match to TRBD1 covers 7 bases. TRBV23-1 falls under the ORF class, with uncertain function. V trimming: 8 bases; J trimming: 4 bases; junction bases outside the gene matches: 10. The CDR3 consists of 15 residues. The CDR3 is CASGNKQGTTGELFF. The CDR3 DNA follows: TGCGCCAGCGGCAATAAACAGGGGACCACCGGGGAGCTGTTTTTT.

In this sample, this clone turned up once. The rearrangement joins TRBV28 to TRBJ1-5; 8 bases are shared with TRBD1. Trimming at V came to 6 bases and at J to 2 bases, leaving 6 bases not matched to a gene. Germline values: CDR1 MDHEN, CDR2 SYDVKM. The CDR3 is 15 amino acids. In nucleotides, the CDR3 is TGTGCCAGCAGGGAACAGGGGGGCGGCAATCAGCCCCAGCATTTT. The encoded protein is CASREQGGGNQPQHF.

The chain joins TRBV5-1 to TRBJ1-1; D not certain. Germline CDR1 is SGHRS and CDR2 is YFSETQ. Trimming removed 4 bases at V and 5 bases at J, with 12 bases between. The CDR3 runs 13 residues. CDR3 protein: CASSRTGGTEAFF. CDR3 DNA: TGCGCCAGCAGCCGGACGGGAGGAACTGAAGCTTTCTTT. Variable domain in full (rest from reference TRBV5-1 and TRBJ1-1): KAGVTQTPRYLIKTRGQQVTLSCSPISGHRSVSWYQQTPGQGLQFLFEYFSETQRNKGNFPGRFSGRQFSNSRSEMNVSTLELGDSALYLCASSRTGGTEAFFGQGTRLTVV.